Presented here are 26 T cell receptor beta chains from one specimen sequenced in a study of T cells in localized non-small cell lung cancer. Produced via immunoSEQ multiplex PCR; TCRdb's table is partial and in-frame only. The sample holds around 2,000 clones, less than 40% seen once. Sequences were derived from normal lung tissue next to the tumor, sampled before any cancer treatment. These receptors originate from a female donor of 60 years or more with stage I squamous cell lung carcinoma.

The rearrangement links TRBV6-7 to TRBJ2-2; TRBD2 agrees at 8 bases. TRBV6-7 is sorted into the ORF group, with uncertain function. This CDR3 comprises 17 residues. With 7 bases clipped from V and 5 bases from J, the junction kept 15 bases outside the gene matches. As DNA, the CDR3 is TGTGCCAGCATCCCCCCGATGGGCGGGGGGTCTACCGGGGAGCTGTTTTTT. Translating it yields CASIPPMGGGSTGELFF.

The chain uses TRBV19 and TRBJ2-1, with D unresolved. Trimming stripped 7 bases from V and 8 bases from J, with 12 bases between. Germline V CDR1 and CDR2: LNHDA, SQIVND (reference sequence). This CDR3 contains 12 residues. The CDR3 is CASKAQTDEQFF. The CDR3 nucleotides read TGTGCCAGTAAAGCTCAGACGGATGAGCAGTTCTTC.

The chain employs TRBV28 and TRBJ1-3; D gene uncertain. The V gene's germline CDR1 is MDHEN and CDR2 SYDVKM. With 5 bases removed from V and 3 bases from J, the gap between germline ends came to 17 bases. This CDR3 comprises 16 residues. CDR3 protein: CASSPLRQSIGNTIYF. The CDR3 DNA reads as TGTGCCAGCAGTCCCCTAAGGCAGTCCATTGGAAACACCATATATTTT.

The chain employs TRBV12-5 and TRBJ2-1; D is possibly TRBD1 (6 bases). The CDR3 runs 16 residues. V lost 0 bases and J 3 bases, leaving 12 bases between the germline ends. CDR1 is LGHNT and CDR2 is FRNRAP in the germline V gene. The CDR3 DNA reads TGTGCTAGTGGTTTGGTACGCCAGGGGTTCTACAATGAGCAGTTCTTC. Its protein product is CASGLVRQGFYNEQFF.

The DNA of the CDR3 is TGTGCCAGCTCGAGGGCGGACACCGGGGAGCTGTTTTTT. This translates into CASSRADTGELFF. The V and J genes are TRBV18 and TRBJ2-2; possible D gene TRBD2, 5 bases. The V end lost 6 bases, the J end lost 3 bases, and 8 bases lay between the germline ends. The CDR3 has 13 residues. Germline V CDR1 and CDR2: KGHSH, LQKENI.

The rearrangement joins TRBV7-5 to TRBJ2-4. TRBV7-5 is reported as a pseudogene. The CDR3 runs to 14 residues. This chain's CDR3 is CASGATEAKNIQYF. The CDR3 DNA reads TGTGCCAGCGGTGCGACGGAAGCCAAAAACATTCAGTACTTC.

By sample fraction, this clone is medium-sized. The chain combines TRBV6-8 with TRBJ2-1; either TRBD1 or TRBD2 may fit D (5 bases each). V shed 5 bases and J shed 7 bases, with 18 bases lying between them. CDR1 is MNHGY, CDR2 SAAAGT, per germline. The CDR3 has 15 residues. The CDR3 bases are TGTGCCAGCAGTGACGAGGGGTACTCTAGGAATGAGCAGTTCTTC. Amino acids: CASSDEGYSRNEQFF.

By sample fraction, this clone is medium-sized. The chain uses TRBV7-1 and TRBJ2-7, with D perhaps matching TRBD1 or TRBD2 (5 bases each). TRBV7-1 falls under the ORF class, with uncertain function. Trimming removed 4 bases from V and 2 bases from J, with 9 bases in between. The CDR3 covers 13 residues. This CDR3 reads CASSLGETYEQYF. The DNA of the CDR3 is TGTGCCAGCAGCTTAGGGGAGACCTACGAGCAGTACTTC.

This clone came up a few times. The chain uses TRBV12-5 and TRBJ2-7; 7 nucleotides match TRBD2. Germline V lookup: CDR1 LGHNT, CDR2 FRNRAP. V was pared by 5 bases and J by 2 bases, with 15 bases of the junction left unmatched. The CDR3 spans 17 residues. In DNA, the CDR3 is TGTGCTAGTGGTCCTACACTCCTAGCGGATTATACCTACGAGCAGTACTTC. It specifies CASGPTLLADYTYEQYF.

This clone was recorded a few times. This chain links TRBV12-5 with TRBJ2-1; 9 nucleotides agree with TRBD2. Germline V gene sequence: CDR1 LGHNT, CDR2 FRNRAP. This CDR3 contains 15 residues. The ends lost 6 bases at V and 6 bases at J; junction bases unmatched: 9. The CDR3 nucleotides read TGTGCTAGTGGCCTCATGGGACTAGCAACCAATGAGCAGTTCTTC. It specifies CASGLMGLATNEQFF.

The chain employs TRBV9 and TRBJ1-2; D call uncertain. There are 15 residues in the CDR3. V gave up 6 bases and J gave up 4 bases, with 19 bases separating them. The germline CDR1 and CDR2 sequences are SGDLS and YYNGEE. The CDR3 spells CASNEIPTSVYGYTF. Written as DNA, the CDR3 is TGTGCCAGCAATGAAATTCCAACGAGCGTCTATGGCTACACCTTC. The variable domain in full, with the rest retrieved from reference TRBV9 and TRBJ1-2, is DSGVTQTPKHLITATGQRVTLRCSPRSGDLSVYWYQQSLDQGLQFLIQYYNGEERAKGNILERFSAQQFPDLHSELNLSSLELGDSALYFCASNEIPTSVYGYTFGSGTRLTVV.

This clone showed up just a few times. The J gene is TRBJ1-6, the V gene TRBV18; maybe TRBD1 (6 bases). This CDR3 is 14 amino acids long. Germline V lookup: CDR1 KGHSH, CDR2 LQKENI. V was clipped by 2 bases and J by 7 bases, with 9 bases between them. CDR3 bases: TGTGCCAGCTCACCAGGGGGCGGGAATTCACCCCTCCACTTT. It translates to CASSPGGGNSPLHF.

The V and J genes are TRBV11-3 and TRBJ2-5, with D perhaps matching TRBD2 (6 bases). Germline lookup yields CDR1 SGHNT and CDR2 YENEEA. V was cut by 4 bases and J by 1 base, with 13 bases left in between. This CDR3 has 15 residues. This CDR3 reads CASSSRAGPQETQYF. The CDR3 coding sequence is TGTGCCAGCAGCTCCCGGGCGGGGCCCCAAGAGACCCAGTACTTC.

V gene TRBV19 combines with J gene TRBJ2-1; TRBD1 aligns across 8 bases. Germline V CDR1 and CDR2: LNHDA, SQIVND (reference sequence). Trimming removed 3 bases from V and 4 bases from J; junction bases left unmatched: 5. This CDR3 spans 15 amino acids. CDR3 coding DNA: TGTGCCAGTAGTATGAGGACAGGGATATACAATGAGCAGTTCTTC. This translates into CASSMRTGIYNEQFF.

V gene TRBV29-1 combines with J gene TRBJ2-3; 9 bases are shared with TRBD2. Germline V lookup: CDR1 SQVTM, CDR2 ANQGSEA. There are 17 residues in the CDR3. The V gene end was trimmed by 5 bases and the J gene end by 6 bases; junction bases not matched to a gene: 18. The CDR3 nucleotides read TGCAGCGTTCGACGGGCCCCGGGACTAGCCCCTCGGGATACGCAGTATTTT. Encoded protein: CSVRRAPGLAPRDTQYF.

This clone was recorded a few times. The genes are TRBV29-1 and TRBJ2-1; 7 bases are shared with TRBD2. The junction had 10 bases not matched to a gene; V was cut back by 3 bases and J by 5 bases. CDR3 length: 15 amino acids. Germline V gene data show CDR1 as SQVTM and CDR2 as ANQGSEA. The CDR3 DNA follows: TGCAGCGTTGATGGCTTGCGGGAGTTCAACAATGAGCAGTTCTTC. Its protein is CSVDGLREFNNEQFF.

By share of the sample, this clone is medium-sized. The genes are TRBV9 and TRBJ2-5; 10 bases agree with TRBD1. Germline-derived CDR1 and CDR2 are SGDLS and YYNGEE. This CDR3 comprises 15 residues. Trimming cost V 5 bases and J 3 bases; bases outside gene matches: 7. The CDR3 DNA reads as TGTGCCAGCAGGGCCCGGGACAGGGGAAAAGAGACCCAGTACTTC. It yields the protein CASRARDRGKETQYF. Full variable domain (missing parts from reference TRBV9 and TRBJ2-5): DSGVTQTPKHLITATGQRVTLRCSPRSGDLSVYWYQQSLDQGLQFLIQYYNGEERAKGNILERFSAQQFPDLHSELNLSSLELGDSALYFCASRARDRGKETQYFGPGTRLLVL.

The rearrangement uses TRBV29-1 and TRBJ1-1, with 9 bases fitting TRBD1. The V gene end was trimmed by 5 bases and the J gene end by 2 bases; junction bases not matched to a gene: 6. Per germline, CDR1 SQVTM and CDR2 ANQGSEA. The CDR3 consists of 14 residues. CDR3 sequence (DNA): TGCAGCGTTACCGGGACAGGGCTAAACACTGAAGCTTTCTTT. This gives the protein CSVTGTGLNTEAFF.

The CDR3, as DNA: TGTGCCAGTAGTATCTTCGGGGCTAGCATGGGCCATGAGCAGTTCTTC. Protein sequence: CASSIFGASMGHEQFF. The chain employs TRBV19 and TRBJ2-1, with D perhaps given as TRBD1 or TRBD2 (5 bases each). Per germline, CDR1 LNHDA and CDR2 SQIVND (reference sequence). The CDR3 extends over 16 amino acids. V lost 3 bases, J lost 8 bases, and 20 bases lay in between.

This chain connects TRBV29-1 to TRBJ2-7; no reliable D call. Germline assignment: CDR1 SQVTM and CDR2 ANQGSEA. This CDR3 has 12 residues. Trimming shortened V by 4 bases and J by 4 bases, and 11 bases separated the two germline ends. CDR3 bases: TGCAGCGTTGGGCAGTTATCATACGAGCAGTACTTC. This gives the protein CSVGQLSYEQYF.

The chain links TRBV14 to TRBJ2-1; TRBD2 is a possible D gene (5 bases). Germline lookup yields CDR1 SGHDN and CDR2 FVKESK. CDR3 size: 14 residues. Trimming cost V 2 bases and J 10 bases, with 15 bases left between them. The CDR3 sequence is CASSQPPLVGEQFF. In DNA, the CDR3 is TGTGCCAGCAGCCAACCGCCACTAGTTGGGGAGCAGTTCTTC.

The rearrangement links TRBV25-1 to TRBJ1-1; 7 bases are a match to TRBD1. Germline V gene sequence: CDR1 MGHDK, CDR2 SYGVNS. V lost 8 bases to trimming and J lost 5 bases; unmatched junction nucleotides: 8. CDR3 length: 13 residues. The CDR3 DNA is TGTGCCAGCGGAAGACAGGGATTGACTGAAGCTTTCTTT. Its translation is CASGRQGLTEAFF.

The rearrangement joins TRBV7-8 to TRBJ2-5; 9 positions agree with TRBD2. Germline V gene sequence: CDR1 SGHVS, CDR2 FQNEAQ. The CDR3 is 13 residues long. The trim removed 4 bases at V and 10 bases at J, leaving 7 bases unmatched. The CDR3 loop reads CASSSAGGLDQYF. DNA of the CDR3: TGTGCCAGCAGCTCGGCGGGGGGGCTTGACCAGTACTTC.

The V call is TRBV28, the J call TRBJ2-7; D unclear. V lost 5 bases to trimming and J lost 0 bases, with 5 bases between them. The CDR3 loop spans 12 amino acids. CDR1 and CDR2 (germline): MDHEN, SYDVKM. The CDR3 protein is CASSPASYEQYF. In nucleotides, the CDR3 is TGTGCCAGCAGTCCCGCCTCCTACGAGCAGTACTTC.

This rearrangement joins TRBV10-3 to TRBJ2-1; tentatively, D is TRBD2 (5 bases). V dropped 1 base and J dropped 1 base, with 14 bases sitting between them. The CDR3 covers 17 residues. Germline CDR1 is ENHRY and CDR2 is SYGVKD. The chain's CDR3 is CAISEWRNWESYNEQFF. The CDR3 nucleotides read TGTGCCATCAGTGAGTGGAGGAATTGGGAGTCCTACAATGAGCAGTTCTTC.

This clone has just a few counts. The chain combines TRBV11-3 with TRBJ1-3; perhaps TRBD1 as D (5 bases). V was shortened by 5 bases and J by 7 bases, with 21 bases between the two germline ends. Germline V CDR1 and CDR2: SGHNT, YENEEA. CDR3 length equals 16 residues. The DNA for the CDR3 is TGTGCCAGCAGCCCTCTTGGGGGGGAGGAAGGGAACACCATATATTTT. Its protein product is CASSPLGGEEGNTIYF.